The 8 T cell receptor beta chains presented below share a single source sample, sequenced in a study of blood T cell repertoires in COVID-19. Profiled with immunoSEQ multiplex PCR; TCRdb holds only in-frame clones, not every one. Of under 500,000 clones detected, about 89% appear once; the ten largest clones hold approximately 4.3%. The sequencing input was peripheral blood. Source of these receptors: a woman aged 25 to 39 with acute or convalescent COVID-19.

V and J are TRBV6-5 and TRBJ2-7; TRBD1 matches at 8 bases. Germline V CDR1 and CDR2: MNHEY, SVGAGI. The V segment lost 6 bases and the J segment 6 bases; nucleotides outside the gene matches: 13. This CDR3 comprises 15 residues. Here the CDR3 DNA reads TGTGCCAGCAGACAGGGAGTACGGACAGGGTCCGAGCAGTACTTC. This sequence encodes CASRQGVRTGSEQYF.

The chain recombines TRBV19 with TRBJ1-1, with a tentative D call TRBD1 (5 bases). This CDR3 comprises 14 residues. Germline lookup yields CDR1 LNHDA and CDR2 SQIVND (reference sequence). With 4 bases removed from V and 4 bases from J, the gap between germline ends came to 13 bases. The CDR3 DNA is TGTGCCAGTAGTACCCCAGGGTTTCGCACTGAAGCTTTCTTT. This encodes CASSTPGFRTEAFF. The full variable domain, in which reference TRBV19 and TRBJ1-1 provide the parts outside the CDR3, is DGGITQSPKYLFRKEGQNVTLSCEQNLNHDAMYWYRQDPGQGLRLIYYSQIVNDFQKGDIAEGYSVSREKKESFPLTVTSAQKNPTAFYLCASSTPGFRTEAFFGQGTRLTVV.

About this clone itself: Other DNA sequences within the sample encode an identical CDR3. The chain couples TRBV6-1 to TRBJ1-3; a possible D gene is TRBD1 (5 bases). Germline V gene sequence: CDR1 MNHNS, CDR2 SASEGT. The CDR3 runs to 14 residues. V lost 3 bases to trimming and J lost 2 bases, with 8 bases between them. CDR3 in amino acids: CASSDQGTGNTIYF. CDR3 DNA: TGTGCCAGCAGTGATCAGGGTACTGGAAACACCATATATTTT.

V gene TRBV29-1 combines with J gene TRBJ1-1; D possibly corresponds to TRBD1 (6 bases). This CDR3 has 13 residues. Trimming shortened V by 6 bases and J by 1 base, and 12 bases separated the two germline ends. CDR1 is SQVTM, CDR2 ANQGSEA, per germline. The CDR3 nucleotides are TGCAGCGTCGCCGGGACACAGAACACTGAAGCTTTCTTT. This translates into CSVAGTQNTEAFF.

The CDR3 protein is CASSLGVLQYF. As DNA, the CDR3 is TGTGCCAGCAGCTTAGGCGTTCTCCAGTACTTC. The rearrangement joins TRBV11-1 to TRBJ2-7; no clear D gene. Trimming shortened V by 1 base and J by 10 bases, and 8 bases separated the two germline ends. Germline CDR1 and CDR2: SGHAT and FQDESV (reference sequence). This CDR3 has 11 residues. The complete variable domain, with remaining parts taken from reference TRBV11-1 and TRBJ2-7, reads EAEVAQSPRYKITEKSQAVAFWCDPISGHATLYWYRQILGQGPELLVQFQDESVVDDSQLPKDRFSAERLKGVDSTLKIQPAELGDSAMYLCASSLGVLQYFGPGTRLTVT.

The J gene is TRBJ2-7, the V gene TRBV28, with 11 positions matching TRBD2. The CDR3 is 15 residues long. In germline, CDR1 is MDHEN, CDR2 SYDVKM. J was trimmed by 4 bases and V by 5 bases; bases with no gene match: 7. CDR3 sequence: CASSHSGGAVYEQYF. CDR3 DNA sequence: TGTGCCAGCAGTCATAGCGGGGGGGCCGTATACGAGCAGTACTTC. Variable domain in full (rest from reference TRBV28 and TRBJ2-7): DVKVTQSSRYLVKRTGEKVFLECVQDMDHENMFWYRQDPGLGLRLIYFSYDVKMKEKGDIPEGYSVSREKKERFSLILESASTNQTSMYLCASSHSGGAVYEQYFGPGTRLTVT.

The chain links TRBV13 to TRBJ2-7; D possibly corresponds to TRBD2 (6 bases). V shed 1 base and J shed 3 bases, with 10 bases lying between them. In germline, CDR1 is PRHDT, CDR2 FYEKMQ (reference sequence). This CDR3 comprises 14 residues. In DNA form, the CDR3 reads TGTGCCAGCAGCTTAGTAGCGGAGAACTACGAGCAGTACTTC. This sequence encodes CASSLVAENYEQYF.

J is TRBJ1-2 and V is TRBV2, with a tentative D call TRBD1 (6 bases). V was cut by 7 bases and J by 12 bases, with 18 bases left in between. This CDR3 has 12 residues. CDR1 SNHLY and CDR2 FYNNEI come from the germline V gene. The CDR3 DNA sequence: TGTGCCAGCATCATCAGGGGCGGTTTGCACACCTTC. It yields the protein CASIIRGGLHTF.